This TCR beta chain was profiled in a study of glioma-infiltrating T cells after dendritic cell vaccination. This clone came up once. Time point of the sample: after dendritic cell vaccination, including at tumor progression/relapse. The assay was immunoSEQ multiplex PCR, and TCRdb's table has in-frame clones only and misses some. The table records tens of thousands of clones, approximately 80% of them present only once. In germline, CDR1 is MNHEY, CDR2 SVGAGI. CDR3 size: 14 residues. This receptor was obtained from a human donor with glioblastoma. This chain connects TRBV6-5 to TRBJ2-5; 11 bases line up with TRBD1. The J call may be faulty, since TRBJ2-7 better matches the DNA end. The specimen comprised blood, sampled after dendritic cell vaccination. CDR3 DNA sequence: TGTGCCAGCAGTAGCCGGGACAGGGGGTACGAGCAGTACTTC. Protein sequence: CASSSRDRGYEQYF.